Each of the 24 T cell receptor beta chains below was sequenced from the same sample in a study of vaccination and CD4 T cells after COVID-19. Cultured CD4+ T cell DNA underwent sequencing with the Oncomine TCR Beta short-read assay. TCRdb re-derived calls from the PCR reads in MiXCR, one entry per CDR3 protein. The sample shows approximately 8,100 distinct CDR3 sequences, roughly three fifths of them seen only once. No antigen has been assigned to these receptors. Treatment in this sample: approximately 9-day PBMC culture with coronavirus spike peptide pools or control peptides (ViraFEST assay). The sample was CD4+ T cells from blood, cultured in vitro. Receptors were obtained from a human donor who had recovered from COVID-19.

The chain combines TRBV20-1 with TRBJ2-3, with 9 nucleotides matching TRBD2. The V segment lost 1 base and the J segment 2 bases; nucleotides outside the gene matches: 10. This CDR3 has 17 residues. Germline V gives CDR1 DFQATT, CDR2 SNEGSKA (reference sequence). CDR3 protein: CSARGEDSGGYTDTQYF. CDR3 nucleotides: TGCAGTGCTAGAGGGGAGGATAGCGGGGGTTACACAGATACGCAGTATTTT.

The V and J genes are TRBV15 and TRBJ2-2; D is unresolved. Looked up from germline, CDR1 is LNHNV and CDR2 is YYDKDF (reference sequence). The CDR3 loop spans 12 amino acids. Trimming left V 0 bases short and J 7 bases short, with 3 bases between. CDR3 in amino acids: CATSRDGGELFF. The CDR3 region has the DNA TGTGCCACCAGCAGAGATGGCGGGGAGCTGTTTTTT. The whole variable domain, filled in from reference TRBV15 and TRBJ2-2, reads DAMVIQNPRYQVTQFGKPVTLSCSQTLNHNVMYWYQQKSSQAPKLLFHYYDKDFNNEADTPDNFQSRRPNTSFCFLDIRSPGLGDTAMYLCATSRDGGELFFGEGSRLTVL.

The CDR3 reads CSGGRAGNEQFF. The DNA for the CDR3 is TGCAGTGGCGGGAGGGCCGGCAATGAGCAGTTCTTC. V is TRBV20-1 and J is TRBJ2-1; 9 positions match TRBD2. V lost 7 bases to trimming and J lost 6 bases; unmatched junction nucleotides: 4. The CDR3 length is 12 residues. Germline CDR1 is DFQATT and CDR2 is SNEGSKA (reference sequence).

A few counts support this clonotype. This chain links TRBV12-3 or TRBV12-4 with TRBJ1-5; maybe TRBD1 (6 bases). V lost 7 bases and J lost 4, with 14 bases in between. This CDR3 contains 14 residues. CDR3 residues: CASNTGGLNQPQHF. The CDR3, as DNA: TGTGCCAGCAACACGGGGGGGCTAAATCAGCCCCAGCATTTT.

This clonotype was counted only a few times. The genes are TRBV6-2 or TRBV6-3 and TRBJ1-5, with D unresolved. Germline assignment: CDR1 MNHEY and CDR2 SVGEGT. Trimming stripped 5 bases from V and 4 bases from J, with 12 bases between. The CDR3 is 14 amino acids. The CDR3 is CASSLDRLNQPQHF. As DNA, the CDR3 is TGTGCCAGCAGTCTCGACCGGCTTAATCAGCCCCAGCATTTT.

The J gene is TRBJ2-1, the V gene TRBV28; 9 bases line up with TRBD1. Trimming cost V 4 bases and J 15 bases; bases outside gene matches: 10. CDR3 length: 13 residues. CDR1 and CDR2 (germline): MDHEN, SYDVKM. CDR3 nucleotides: TGTGCCAGCAGTTCCAACCGACAGGGGGATAGGTTCTTC. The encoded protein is CASSSNRQGDRFF.

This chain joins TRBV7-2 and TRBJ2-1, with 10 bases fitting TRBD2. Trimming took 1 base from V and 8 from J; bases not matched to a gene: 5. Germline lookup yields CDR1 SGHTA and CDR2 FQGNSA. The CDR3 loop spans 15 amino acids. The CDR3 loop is CASSLVSGRGDEQFF. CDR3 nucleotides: TGTGCCAGCAGCTTAGTCAGCGGGAGGGGTGATGAGCAGTTCTTC.

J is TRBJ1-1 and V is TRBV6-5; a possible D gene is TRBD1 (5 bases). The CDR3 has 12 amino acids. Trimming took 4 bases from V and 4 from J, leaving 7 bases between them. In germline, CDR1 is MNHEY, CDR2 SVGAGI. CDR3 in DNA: TGTGCCAGCAGTTCTGGGGGCACTGAAGCTTTCTTT. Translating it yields CASSSGGTEAFF.

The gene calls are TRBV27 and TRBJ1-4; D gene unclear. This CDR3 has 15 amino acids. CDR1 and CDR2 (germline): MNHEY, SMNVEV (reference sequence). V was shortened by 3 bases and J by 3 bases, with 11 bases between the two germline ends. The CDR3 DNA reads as TGTGCCAGCAGTTTGGGCAGGCTGGCTAATGAAAAACTGTTTTTT. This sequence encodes CASSLGRLANEKLFF.

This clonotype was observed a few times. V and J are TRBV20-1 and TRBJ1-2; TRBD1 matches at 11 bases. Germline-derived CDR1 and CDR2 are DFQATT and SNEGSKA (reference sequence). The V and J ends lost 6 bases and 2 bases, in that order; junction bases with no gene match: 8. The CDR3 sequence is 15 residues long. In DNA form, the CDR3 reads TGCAGTGCGAAAGGACAGGGGGCCCAAAACTATGGCTACACCTTC. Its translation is CSAKGQGAQNYGYTF.

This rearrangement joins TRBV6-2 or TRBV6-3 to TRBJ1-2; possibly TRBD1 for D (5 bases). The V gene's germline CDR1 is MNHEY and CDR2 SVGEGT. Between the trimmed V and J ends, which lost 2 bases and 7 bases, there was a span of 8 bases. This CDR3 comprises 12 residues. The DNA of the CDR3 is TGTGCCAGCAGTTACGAGGGGAGTGGCTACACCTTC. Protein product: CASSYEGSGYTF.

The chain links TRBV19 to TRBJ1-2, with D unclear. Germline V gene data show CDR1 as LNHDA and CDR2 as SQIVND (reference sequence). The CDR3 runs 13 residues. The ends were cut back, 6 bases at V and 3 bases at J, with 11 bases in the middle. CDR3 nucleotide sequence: TGTGCCAGTAGCTATACCAATCACTATGGCTACACCTTC. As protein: CASSYTNHYGYTF. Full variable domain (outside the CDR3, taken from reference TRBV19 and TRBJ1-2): DGGITQSPKYLFRKEGQNVTLSCEQNLNHDAMYWYRQDPGQGLRLIYYSQIVNDFQKGDIAEGYSVSREKKESFPLTVTSAQKNPTAFYLCASSYTNHYGYTFGSGTRLTVV.

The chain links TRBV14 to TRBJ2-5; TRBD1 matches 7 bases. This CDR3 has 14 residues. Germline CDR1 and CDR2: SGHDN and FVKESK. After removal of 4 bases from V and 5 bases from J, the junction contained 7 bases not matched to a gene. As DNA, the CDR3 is TGTGCCAGCAGCCTTCGAGGGGGCCTGGAGACCCAGTACTTC. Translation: CASSLRGGLETQYF.

The CDR3 DNA reads as TGTGCCAGCAGTCCGCGCCGGCCCCTATTAGTTTTATACTTC. This codes for CASSPRRPLLVLYF. This rearrangement joins TRBV6-1 to TRBJ2-4, with unresolved D. Germline assignment: CDR1 MNHNS and CDR2 SASEGT. CDR3 length: 14 amino acids. Trimming took off 5 bases at V and 16 bases at J, with 24 bases between the two ends.

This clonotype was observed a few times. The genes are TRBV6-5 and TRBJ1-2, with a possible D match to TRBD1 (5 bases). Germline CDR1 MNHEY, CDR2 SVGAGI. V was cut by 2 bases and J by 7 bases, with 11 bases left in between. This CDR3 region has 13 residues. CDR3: CASSYGGGIGYTF. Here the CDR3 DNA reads TGTGCCAGCAGTTACGGGGGGGGAATTGGCTACACCTTC.

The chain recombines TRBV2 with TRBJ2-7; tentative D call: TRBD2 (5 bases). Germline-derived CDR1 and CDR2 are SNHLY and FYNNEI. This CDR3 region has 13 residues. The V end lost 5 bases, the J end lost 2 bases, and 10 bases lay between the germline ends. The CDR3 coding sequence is TGTGCCAGCAGTTGGACTCCCCCCTACGAGCAGTACTTC. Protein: CASSWTPPYEQYF.

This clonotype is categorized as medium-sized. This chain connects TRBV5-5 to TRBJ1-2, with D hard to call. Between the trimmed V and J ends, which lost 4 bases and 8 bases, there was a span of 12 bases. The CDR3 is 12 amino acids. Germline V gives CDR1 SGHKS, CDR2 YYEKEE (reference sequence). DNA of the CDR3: TGTGCCAGCAGCGAGGGCGGCCTAGGCTACACCTTC. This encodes CASSEGGLGYTF.

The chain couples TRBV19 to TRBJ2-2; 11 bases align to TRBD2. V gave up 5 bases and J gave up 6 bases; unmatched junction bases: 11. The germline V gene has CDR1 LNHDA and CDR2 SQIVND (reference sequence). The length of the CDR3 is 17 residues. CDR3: CASSPRLLAGASGELFF. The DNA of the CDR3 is TGTGCCAGTAGTCCTCGGTTACTAGCGGGAGCGTCCGGGGAGCTGTTTTTT.

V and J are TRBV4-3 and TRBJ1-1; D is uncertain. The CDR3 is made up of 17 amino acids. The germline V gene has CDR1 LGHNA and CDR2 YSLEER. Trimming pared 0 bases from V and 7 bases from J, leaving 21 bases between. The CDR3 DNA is TGCGCCAGCAGCCAAGAGGAGGGTTCCCAGGTGTGGGGTGAAGCTTTCTTT. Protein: CASSQEEGSQVWGEAFF.

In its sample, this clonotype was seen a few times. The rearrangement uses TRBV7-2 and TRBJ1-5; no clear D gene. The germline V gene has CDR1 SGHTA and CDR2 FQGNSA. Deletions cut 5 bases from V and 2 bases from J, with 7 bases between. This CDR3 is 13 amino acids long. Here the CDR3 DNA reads TGTGCCAGCAGCGGGGAACGCAATCAGCCCCAGCATTTT. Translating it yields CASSGERNQPQHF. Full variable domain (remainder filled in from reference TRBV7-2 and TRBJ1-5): GAGVSQSPSNKVTEKGKDVELRCDPISGHTALYWYRQSLGQGLEFLIYFQGNSAPDKSGLPSDRFSAERTGGSVSTLTIQRTQQEDSAVYLCASSGERNQPQHFGDGTRLSIL.

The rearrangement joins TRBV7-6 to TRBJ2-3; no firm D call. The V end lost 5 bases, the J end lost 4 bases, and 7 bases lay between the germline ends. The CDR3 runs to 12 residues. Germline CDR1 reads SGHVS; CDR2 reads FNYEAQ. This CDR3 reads CASSPQSDTQYF. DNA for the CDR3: TGTGCCAGCAGCCCCCAGTCAGATACGCAGTATTTT.

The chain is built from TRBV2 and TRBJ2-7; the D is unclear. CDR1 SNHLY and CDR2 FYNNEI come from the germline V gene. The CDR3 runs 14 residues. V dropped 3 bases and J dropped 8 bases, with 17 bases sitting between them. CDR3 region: CASSDLVGPGQQYF. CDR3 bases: TGTGCCAGCAGTGACTTGGTAGGACCTGGCCAGCAGTACTTC. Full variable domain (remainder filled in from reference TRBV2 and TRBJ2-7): EPEVTQTPSHQVTQMGQEVILRCVPISNHLYFYWYRQILGQKVEFLVSFYNNEISEKSEIFDDQFSVERPDGSNFTLKIRSTKLEDSAMYFCASSDLVGPGQQYFGPGTRLTVT.

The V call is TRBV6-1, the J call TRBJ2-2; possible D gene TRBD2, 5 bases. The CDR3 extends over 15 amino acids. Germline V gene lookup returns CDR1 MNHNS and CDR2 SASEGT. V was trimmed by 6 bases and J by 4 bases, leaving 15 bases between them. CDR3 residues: CASSNLAHLTGELFF. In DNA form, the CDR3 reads TGTGCCAGCAGCAATCTAGCTCACCTCACCGGGGAGCTGTTTTTT.

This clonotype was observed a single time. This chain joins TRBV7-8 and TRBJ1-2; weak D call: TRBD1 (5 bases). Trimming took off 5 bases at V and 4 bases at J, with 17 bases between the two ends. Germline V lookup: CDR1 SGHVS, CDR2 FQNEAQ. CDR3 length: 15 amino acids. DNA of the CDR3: TGTGCCAGCAGCGGGGACGGGACGGTACGCTATGGCTACACCTTC. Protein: CASSGDGTVRYGYTF.